A single sample gave rise to the 5 T cell receptor beta chains below, sequenced in a study of blood T cells in healthy people across ages. Then a second PCR, running about 6 to 11 cycles, was carried out with a sample-barcoded 5' primer and a J-beta primer mix. TCRdb reanalysed the 5' RACE reads using MiXCR and keeps one entry per CDR3 protein. The sample contains roughly 800,000 distinct CDR3 sequences, 36% of which appear only once. The specimen was blood. The source of these receptors is a young man in good health.

This clonotype was counted between two and nine times. The genes are TRBV27 and TRBJ2-3; D possibly matches TRBD1 or TRBD2 (6 bases each). Germline CDR1 is MNHEY and CDR2 is SMNVEV (reference sequence). The V end lost 2 bases, the J end lost 2 bases, and 20 bases lay between the germline ends. CDR3 length equals 18 residues. CDR3 sequence: CASSLNSPWGASTDTQYF. CDR3 DNA: TGTGCCAGCAGTTTAAATTCCCCCTGGGGGGCATCCACAGATACGCAGTATTTT.

This clonotype was detected only a few times. The V and J genes are TRBV27 and TRBJ2-5; tentatively, D is TRBD1 or TRBD2 (5 bases each). The DNA end is a closer match to TRBJ2-7, so the J assignment may be wrong. The V gene's germline CDR1 is MNHEY and CDR2 SMNVEV (reference sequence). The CDR3 has 12 residues. CDR3 nucleotides: TGTGCCAGCAGTTGGGGGAATAACGAGCAGTACTTC. Residues: CASSWGNNEQYF.

The chain joins TRBV20-1 to TRBJ1-1; the match to TRBD1 covers 7 bases. Germline V lookup: CDR1 DFQATT, CDR2 SNEGSKA (reference sequence). V gave up 3 bases and J gave up 4 bases; unmatched junction bases: 11. The CDR3 sequence is 15 residues long. Here the CDR3 reads CSASVQGGVGTEAFF. The CDR3 nucleotides are TGCAGTGCTAGTGTTCAGGGGGGGGTCGGCACTGAAGCTTTCTTT.

The table lists this clonotype with a few counts. The rearrangement uses TRBV7-3 and TRBJ2-3; D unclear. This CDR3 region has 13 residues. Trimming pared 3 bases from V and 4 bases from J, leaving 8 bases between. The germline gives CDR1 SGHTA, CDR2 FQGTGA. The CDR3 region is CASSFRSADTQYF. CDR3 nucleotide sequence: TGTGCCAGCAGCTTTCGGTCCGCAGATACGCAGTATTTT. The full variable domain, its missing parts supplied by reference TRBV7-3 and TRBJ2-3, is GAGVSQTPSNKVTEKGKYVELRCDPISGHTALYWYRQSLGQGPEFLIYFQGTGAADDSGLPNDRFFAVRPEGSVSTLKIQRTERGDSAVYLCASSFRSADTQYFGPGTRLTVL.

This clonotype came up a few times. The chain couples TRBV4-1 to TRBJ2-3; tentatively, D is TRBD2 (5 bases). CDR3 length: 17 amino acids. Germline CDR1 and CDR2: MGHRA and YSYEKL. V was shortened by 0 bases and J by 1 base, with 14 bases between the two germline ends. The CDR3 here is CASSQDLAGGRTDTQYF. The CDR3 nucleotides read TGCGCCAGCAGCCAAGATCTAGCAGGTGGACGCACAGATACGCAGTATTTT.